What follows is one T cell receptor beta chain and its context. Its target is unknown. These data originate in a study of beta chain features in type 1 diabetes. The germline V gene has CDR1 MNHEY and CDR2 SVGAGI. This CDR3 has 13 amino acids. The ends were cut back, 2 bases at V and 7 bases at J, with 12 bases in the middle. Investigators reverse transcribed all isolated RNA, so they sequenced expressed TCRB transcripts. Clones were read by immunoSEQ multiplex PCR, and TCRdb kept only the in-frame ones, dropping some. Among approximately 44,000 clones listed, over 50% were seen once. Findings of the study overall: Cells that show high TCR expression could be over-represented by cDNA sequencing.

The receptor was isolated from a woman between 18 and 29 years old in good health. The genes are TRBV6-5 and TRBJ2-7; maybe TRBD1 (6 bases). The source material was Tregs from blood. The DNA for the CDR3 is TGTGCCAGCAGTTACATGGGGGCGAGGGAGCAGTACTTC. Its protein is CASSYMGAREQYF.